The next 10 T cell receptor beta chains were all read from a single sample in a study of blood T cell repertoires in COVID-19. Produced via immunoSEQ multiplex PCR; TCRdb's table is partial and in-frame only. The table has approximately 150,000 clones, roughly 89% seen once; the top ten hold 3% to 4.5%. Sequencing was done on a sample of peripheral blood. These receptors came from an older woman who had recovered from COVID-19.

The rearrangement links TRBV2 to TRBJ1-2; D remains ambiguous. The V gene lost 5 bases and the J gene lost 8 bases, with 15 bases spanning the gap. The CDR3 loop spans 13 amino acids. Germline-derived CDR1 and CDR2 are SNHLY and FYNNEI. The CDR3 bases are TGTGCCAGCAGTCTCGTGTGGGGAGAAGGCTACACCTTC. This translates into CASSLVWGEGYTF.

The chain is built from TRBV4-2 and TRBJ1-5; D is possibly TRBD1 (5 bases). V lost 1 base to trimming and J lost 11 bases, with 18 bases between them. CDR1 LGHNA and CDR2 YNFKEQ come from the germline V gene. The CDR3 contains 15 residues. The CDR3 DNA sequence: TGTGCCAGCAGCCAAGCCGGACCGATTGGGGCAGCCCAGCATTTT. It is translated as CASSQAGPIGAAQHF.

The gene calls are TRBV5-1 and TRBJ2-3; 7 bases fit TRBD2. This CDR3 has 16 amino acids. Germline lookup yields CDR1 SGHRS and CDR2 YFSETQ. With 2 bases clipped from V and 3 bases from J, the junction kept 9 bases outside the gene matches. CDR3 loop: CASSFFGGGSTDTQYF. The DNA of the CDR3 is TGCGCCAGCAGCTTCTTCGGCGGGGGTTCGACAGATACGCAGTATTTT.

This chain links TRBV19 with TRBJ1-5; the D is unclear. The germline V and J ends were trimmed by 3 bases and 0 bases, with 6 bases remaining between them. The length of the CDR3 is 14 residues. Germline CDR1 and CDR2: LNHDA and SQIVND (reference sequence). This chain's CDR3 is CASSMADSNQPQHF. The CDR3 nucleotides read TGTGCCAGTAGTATGGCAGATAGCAATCAGCCCCAGCATTTT.

The chain joins TRBV9 to TRBJ1-3, with D possibly being TRBD1 (6 bases). The CDR3 consists of 17 residues. From germline, CDR1 is SGDLS and CDR2 YYNGEE. V was shortened by 4 bases and J by 4 bases, with 21 bases between the two germline ends. CDR3 loop: CASSPMLGHSGGNTIYF. The CDR3, as DNA: TGTGCCAGCAGCCCAATGCTGGGACATTCCGGAGGAAACACCATATATTTT.

The chain is built from TRBV7-8 and TRBJ2-3; TRBD2 matches at 9 bases. The trim removed 0 bases at V and 8 bases at J, leaving 9 bases unmatched. From germline, CDR1 is SGHVS and CDR2 FQNEAQ. The CDR3 length is 16 residues. CDR3: CASSLAEASGEGTQYF. The CDR3 region has the DNA TGTGCCAGCAGCTTAGCGGAGGCTAGCGGGGAGGGTACGCAGTATTTT.

V gene TRBV12-5 combines with J gene TRBJ1-1, with 7 bases matching TRBD1. The CDR3 sequence is 16 residues long. The germline gives CDR1 LGHNT, CDR2 FRNRAP. With V trimmed by 0 bases and J by 2 bases, 6 bases remained unmatched. The CDR3 protein is CASGLVNGDSNTEAFF. In nucleotides, the CDR3 is TGTGCTAGTGGTTTGGTAAACGGGGACAGTAACACTGAAGCTTTCTTT.

The chain joins TRBV6-5 to TRBJ1-2; perhaps TRBD1 as D (5 bases). The CDR3 has 14 amino acids. Deletions cut 7 bases from V and 3 bases from J, with 15 bases between. The germline V gene encodes CDR1 MNHEY and CDR2 SVGAGI. The CDR3 coding sequence is TGTGCCAGCACCGGTGTCTCGGGGGACTATGGCTACACCTTC. Amino acid sequence: CASTGVSGDYGYTF.

The V gene is TRBV6-6, the J gene TRBJ1-1; D is uncertain. The CDR3 loop spans 14 amino acids. Per the germline V gene, CDR1 is MNHNY and CDR2 is SVGAGI (reference sequence). The germline V and J ends were trimmed by 7 bases and 0 bases, with 12 bases remaining between them. CDR3 sequence reads: CASMRGSMNTEAFF. Written as DNA, the CDR3 is TGTGCCAGCATGCGGGGTTCCATGAACACTGAAGCTTTCTTT.

The chain recombines TRBV5-1 with TRBJ2-1; tentatively, D is TRBD2 (5 bases). V shed 2 bases and J shed 12 bases, with 33 bases lying between them. The CDR3 is made up of 19 amino acids. The V gene's germline CDR1 is SGHRS and CDR2 YFSETQ. CDR3 nucleotide sequence: TGCGCCAGCAGCTTTGGCACTAGGTCAGGATCCGCCTACAATGAGGGGCAGTTCTTC. As protein: CASSFGTRSGSAYNEGQFF.